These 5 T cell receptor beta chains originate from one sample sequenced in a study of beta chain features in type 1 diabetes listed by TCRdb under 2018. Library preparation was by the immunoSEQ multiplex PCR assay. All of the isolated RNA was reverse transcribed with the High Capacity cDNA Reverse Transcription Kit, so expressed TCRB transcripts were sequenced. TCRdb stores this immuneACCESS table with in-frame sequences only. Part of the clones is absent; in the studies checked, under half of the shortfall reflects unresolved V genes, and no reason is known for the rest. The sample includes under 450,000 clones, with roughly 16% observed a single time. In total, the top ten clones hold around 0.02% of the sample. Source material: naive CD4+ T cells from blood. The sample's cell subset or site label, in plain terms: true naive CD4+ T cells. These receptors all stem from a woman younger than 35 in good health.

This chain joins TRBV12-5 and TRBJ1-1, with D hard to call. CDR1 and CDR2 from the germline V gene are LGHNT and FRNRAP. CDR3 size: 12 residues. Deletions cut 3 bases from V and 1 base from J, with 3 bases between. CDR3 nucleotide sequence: TGTGCTAGTGGTTTCGGGAACACTGAAGCTTTCTTT. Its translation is CASGFGNTEAFF.

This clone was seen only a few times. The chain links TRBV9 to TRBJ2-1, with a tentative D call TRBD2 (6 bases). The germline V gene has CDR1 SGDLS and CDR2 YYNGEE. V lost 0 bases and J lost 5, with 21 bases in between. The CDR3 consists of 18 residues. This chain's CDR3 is CASSVEFVSGLANNEQFF. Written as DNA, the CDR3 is TGTGCCAGCAGCGTAGAGTTCGTGTCGGGACTCGCCAACAATGAGCAGTTCTTC.

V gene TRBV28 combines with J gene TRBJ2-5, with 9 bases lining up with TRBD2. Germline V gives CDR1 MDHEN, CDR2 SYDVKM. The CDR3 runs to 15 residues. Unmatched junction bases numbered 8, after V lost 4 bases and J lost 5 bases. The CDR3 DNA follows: TGTGCCAGCAGTTCAGTTAGCGGGAGTCTCGAGACCCAGTACTTC. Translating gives CASSSVSGSLETQYF.

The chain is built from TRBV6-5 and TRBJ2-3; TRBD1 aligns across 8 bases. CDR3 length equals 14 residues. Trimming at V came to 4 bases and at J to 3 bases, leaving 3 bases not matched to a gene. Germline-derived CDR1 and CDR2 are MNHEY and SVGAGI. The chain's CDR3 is CASSLNRGTDTQYF. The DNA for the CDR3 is TGTGCCAGCAGTTTAAACAGGGGGACAGATACGCAGTATTTT.

CDR3 protein: CASSSRDSREYNEQFF. In DNA, the CDR3 is TGTGCCAGCAGCAGCCGGGACTCCCGAGAGTACAATGAGCAGTTCTTC. V usage is TRBV7-8 and J usage is TRBJ2-1, with D possibly matching TRBD2 (6 bases). V was trimmed by 5 bases and J by 4 bases, leaving 18 bases between them. CDR1 is SGHVS, CDR2 FQNEAQ, per germline. The CDR3 is made up of 16 amino acids.